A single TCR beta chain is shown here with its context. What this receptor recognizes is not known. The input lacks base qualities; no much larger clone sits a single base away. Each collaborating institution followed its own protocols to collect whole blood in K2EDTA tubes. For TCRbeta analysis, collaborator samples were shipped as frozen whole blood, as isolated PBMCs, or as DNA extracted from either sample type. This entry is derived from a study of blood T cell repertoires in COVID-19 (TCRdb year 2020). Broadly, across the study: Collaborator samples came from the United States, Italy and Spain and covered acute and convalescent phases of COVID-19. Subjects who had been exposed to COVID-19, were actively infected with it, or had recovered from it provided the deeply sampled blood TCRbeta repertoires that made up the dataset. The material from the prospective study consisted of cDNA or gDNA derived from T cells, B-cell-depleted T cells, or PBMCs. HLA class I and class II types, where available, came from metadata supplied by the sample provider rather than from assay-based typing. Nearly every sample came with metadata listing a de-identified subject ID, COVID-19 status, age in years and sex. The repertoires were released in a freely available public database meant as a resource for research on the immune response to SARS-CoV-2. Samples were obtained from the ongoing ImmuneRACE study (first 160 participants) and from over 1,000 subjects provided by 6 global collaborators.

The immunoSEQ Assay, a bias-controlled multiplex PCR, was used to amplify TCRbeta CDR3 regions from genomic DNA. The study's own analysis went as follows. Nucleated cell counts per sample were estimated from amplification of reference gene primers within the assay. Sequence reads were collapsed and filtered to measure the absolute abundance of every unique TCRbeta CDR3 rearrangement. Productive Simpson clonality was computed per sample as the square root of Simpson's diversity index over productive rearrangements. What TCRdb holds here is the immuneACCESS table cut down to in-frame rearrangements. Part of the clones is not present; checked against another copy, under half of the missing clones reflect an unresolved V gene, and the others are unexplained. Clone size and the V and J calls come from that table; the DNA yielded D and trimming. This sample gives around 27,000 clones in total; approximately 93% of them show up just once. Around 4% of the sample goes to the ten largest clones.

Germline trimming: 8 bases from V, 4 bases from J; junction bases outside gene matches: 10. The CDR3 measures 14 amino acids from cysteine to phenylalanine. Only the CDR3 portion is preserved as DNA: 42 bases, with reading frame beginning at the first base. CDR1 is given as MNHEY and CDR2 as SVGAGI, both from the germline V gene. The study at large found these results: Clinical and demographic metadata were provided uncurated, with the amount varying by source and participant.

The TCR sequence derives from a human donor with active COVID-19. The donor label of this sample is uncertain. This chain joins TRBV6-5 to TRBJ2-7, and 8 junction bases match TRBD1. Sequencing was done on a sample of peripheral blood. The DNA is TGTGCCAGCTACCCAGGGGGCTTGGGATACGAGCAGTACTTC. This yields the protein CASYPGGLGYEQYF.